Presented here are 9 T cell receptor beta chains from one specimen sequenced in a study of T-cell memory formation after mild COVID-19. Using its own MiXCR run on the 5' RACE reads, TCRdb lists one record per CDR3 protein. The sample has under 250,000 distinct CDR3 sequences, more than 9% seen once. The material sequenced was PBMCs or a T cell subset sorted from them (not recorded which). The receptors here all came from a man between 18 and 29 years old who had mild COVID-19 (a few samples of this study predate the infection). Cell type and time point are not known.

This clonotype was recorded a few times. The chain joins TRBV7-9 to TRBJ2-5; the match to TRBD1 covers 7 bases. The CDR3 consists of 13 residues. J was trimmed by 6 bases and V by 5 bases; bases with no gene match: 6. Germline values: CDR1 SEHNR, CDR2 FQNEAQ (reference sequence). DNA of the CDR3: TGTGCCAGCAGCCCACAGGGGACGAAGACCCAGTACTTC. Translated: CASSPQGTKTQYF.

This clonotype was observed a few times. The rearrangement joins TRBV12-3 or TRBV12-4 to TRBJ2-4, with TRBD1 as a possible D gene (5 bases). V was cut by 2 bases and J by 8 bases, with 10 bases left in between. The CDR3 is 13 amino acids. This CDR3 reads CASSLLGADIQYF. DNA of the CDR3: TGTGCCAGCAGTTTATTAGGGGCGGACATTCAGTACTTC.

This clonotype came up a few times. The CDR3 nucleotides are TGTGCCAGCAGTTACCCAACAGGGGAAGGCAATCAGCCCCAGCATTTT. It codes for CASSYPTGEGNQPQHF. This chain links TRBV6-6 with TRBJ1-5, with 7 bases that match TRBD1. Per the germline V gene, CDR1 is MNHNY and CDR2 is SVGAGI (reference sequence). This CDR3 region has 16 residues. The V segment lost 2 bases and the J segment 2 bases; nucleotides outside the gene matches: 6.

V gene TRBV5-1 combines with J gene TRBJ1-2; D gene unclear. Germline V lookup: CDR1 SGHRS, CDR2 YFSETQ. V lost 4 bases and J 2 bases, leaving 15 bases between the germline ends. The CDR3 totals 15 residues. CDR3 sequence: CASSRDDGRNYGYTF. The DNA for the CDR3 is TGCGCCAGCAGCCGTGACGACGGGCGGAACTATGGCTACACCTTC.

In nucleotides, the CDR3 is TGTGCCAGCACCAGTATGGGAAGCTTCTTCGAGACTGAAGCTTTCTTT. Residues: CASTSMGSFFETEAFF. The chain combines TRBV6-6 with TRBJ1-1; D gene ambiguous. The CDR3 length is 16 residues. The germline V gene encodes CDR1 MNHNY and CDR2 SVGAGI (reference sequence). The ends were cut back, 7 bases at V and 5 bases at J, with 23 bases in the middle.

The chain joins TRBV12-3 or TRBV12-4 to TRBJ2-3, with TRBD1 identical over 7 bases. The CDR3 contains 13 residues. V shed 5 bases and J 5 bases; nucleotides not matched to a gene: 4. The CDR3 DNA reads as TGTGCCAGCAGTCACCGGGACAGAGATACGCAGTATTTT. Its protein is CASSHRDRDTQYF.

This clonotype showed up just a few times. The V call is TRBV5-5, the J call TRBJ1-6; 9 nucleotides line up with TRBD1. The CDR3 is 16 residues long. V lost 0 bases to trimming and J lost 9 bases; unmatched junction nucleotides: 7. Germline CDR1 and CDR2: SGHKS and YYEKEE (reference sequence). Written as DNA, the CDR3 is TGTGCCAGCAGCTTGGCCGGGACAGGGATGAGTTCACCCCTCCACTTT. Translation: CASSLAGTGMSSPLHF. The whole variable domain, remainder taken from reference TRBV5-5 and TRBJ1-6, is DAGVTQSPTHLIKTRGQQVTLRCSPISGHKSVSWYQQVLGQGPQFIFQYYEKEERGRGNFPDRFSARQFPNYSSELNVNALLLGDSALYLCASSLAGTGMSSPLHFGNGTRLTVT.

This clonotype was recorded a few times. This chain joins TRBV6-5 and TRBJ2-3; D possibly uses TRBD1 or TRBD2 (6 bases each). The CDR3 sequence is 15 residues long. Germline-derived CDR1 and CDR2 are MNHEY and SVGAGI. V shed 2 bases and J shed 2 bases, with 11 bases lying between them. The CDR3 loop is CASSYLGGHTDTQYF. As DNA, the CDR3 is TGTGCCAGCAGTTACCTGGGGGGACACACAGATACGCAGTATTTT.

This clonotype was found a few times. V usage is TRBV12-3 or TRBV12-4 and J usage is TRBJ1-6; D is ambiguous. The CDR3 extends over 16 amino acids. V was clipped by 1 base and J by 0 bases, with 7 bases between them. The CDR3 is CASSLGGFSYNSPLHF. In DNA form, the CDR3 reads TGTGCCAGCAGTTTAGGGGGATTCTCCTATAATTCACCCCTCCACTTT.